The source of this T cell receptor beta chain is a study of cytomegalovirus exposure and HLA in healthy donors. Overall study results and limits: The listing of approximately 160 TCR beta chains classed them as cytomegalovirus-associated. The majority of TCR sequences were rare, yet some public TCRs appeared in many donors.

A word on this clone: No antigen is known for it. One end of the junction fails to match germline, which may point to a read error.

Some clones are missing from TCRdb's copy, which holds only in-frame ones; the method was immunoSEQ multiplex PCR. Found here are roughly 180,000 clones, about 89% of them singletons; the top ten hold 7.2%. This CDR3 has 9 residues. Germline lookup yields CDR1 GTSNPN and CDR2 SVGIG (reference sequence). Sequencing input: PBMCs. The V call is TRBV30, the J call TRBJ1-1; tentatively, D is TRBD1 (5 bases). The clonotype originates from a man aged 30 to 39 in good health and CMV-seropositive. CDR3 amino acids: CGADTEAFF. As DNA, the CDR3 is TGTGGGGCGGACACCGAAGCTTTCTTT.